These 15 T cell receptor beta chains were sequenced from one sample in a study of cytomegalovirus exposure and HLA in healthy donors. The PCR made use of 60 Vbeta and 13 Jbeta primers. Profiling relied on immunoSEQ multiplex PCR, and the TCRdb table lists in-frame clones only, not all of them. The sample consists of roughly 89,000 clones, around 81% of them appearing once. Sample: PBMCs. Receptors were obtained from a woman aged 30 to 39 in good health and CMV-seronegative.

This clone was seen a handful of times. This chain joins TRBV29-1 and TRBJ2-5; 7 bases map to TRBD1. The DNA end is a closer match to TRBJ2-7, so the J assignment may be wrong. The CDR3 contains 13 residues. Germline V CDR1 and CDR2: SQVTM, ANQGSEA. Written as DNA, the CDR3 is TGCAGCGTCCGGGACAGAGGAGCCTACGAGCAGTACTTC. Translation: CSVRDRGAYEQYF.

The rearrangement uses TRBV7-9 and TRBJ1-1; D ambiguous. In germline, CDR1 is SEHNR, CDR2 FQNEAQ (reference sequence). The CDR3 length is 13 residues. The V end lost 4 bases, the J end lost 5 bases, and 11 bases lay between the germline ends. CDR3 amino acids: CASSSITQTEAFF. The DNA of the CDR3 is TGTGCCAGCAGCTCAATCACTCAAACTGAAGCTTTCTTT.

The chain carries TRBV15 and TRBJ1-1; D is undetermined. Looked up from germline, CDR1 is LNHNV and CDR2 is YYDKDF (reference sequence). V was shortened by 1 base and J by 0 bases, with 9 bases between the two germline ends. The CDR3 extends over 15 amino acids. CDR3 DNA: TGTGCCACCAGCAGAGTAGTTGCGATGAACACTGAAGCTTTCTTT. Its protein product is CATSRVVAMNTEAFF.

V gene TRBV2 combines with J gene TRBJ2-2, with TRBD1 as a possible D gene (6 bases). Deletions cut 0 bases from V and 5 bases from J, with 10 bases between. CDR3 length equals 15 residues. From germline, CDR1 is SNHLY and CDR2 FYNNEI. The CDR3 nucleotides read TGTGCCAGCAGTGAAGCGCGAGGGGGAACCGGGGAGCTGTTTTTT. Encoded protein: CASSEARGGTGELFF.

CDR3 DNA: TGCGCCAGCAGCTTGGTTTCTAGCGGGACCCACTCCTACGAGCAGTACTTC. Translation gives CASSLVSSGTHSYEQYF. The chain recombines TRBV5-1 with TRBJ2-7, with 9 bases fitting TRBD2. Germline values: CDR1 SGHRS, CDR2 YFSETQ. This CDR3 has 17 amino acids. The J segment lost 0 bases and the V segment lost 0 bases, leaving 7 bases of the junction unmatched. Filled out from reference TRBV5-1 and TRBJ2-7, the complete variable domain reads KAGVTQTPRYLIKTRGQQVTLSCSPISGHRSVSWYQQTPGQGLQFLFEYFSETQRNKGNFPGRFSGRQFSNSRSEMNVSTLELGDSALYLCASSLVSSGTHSYEQYFGPGTRLTVT.

The CDR3 sequence is CASSLRVPLPRRSTYEQYF. DNA for the CDR3: TGTGCCAGCAGCCTCAGGGTCCCCCTACCCCGACGCTCCACCTACGAGCAGTACTTC. The chain is built from TRBV14 and TRBJ2-7, with D perhaps TRBD1 (5 bases). Germline CDR1 and CDR2: SGHDN and FVKESK. V lost 4 bases to trimming and J lost 2 bases, with 27 bases between them. CDR3 size: 19 residues.

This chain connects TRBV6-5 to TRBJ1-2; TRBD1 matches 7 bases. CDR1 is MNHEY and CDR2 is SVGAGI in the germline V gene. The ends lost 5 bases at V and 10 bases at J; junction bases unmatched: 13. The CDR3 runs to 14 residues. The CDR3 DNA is TGTGCCAGCAGTCCCCAGGGACAGAGGATTATCTACACCTTC. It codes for CASSPQGQRIIYTF.

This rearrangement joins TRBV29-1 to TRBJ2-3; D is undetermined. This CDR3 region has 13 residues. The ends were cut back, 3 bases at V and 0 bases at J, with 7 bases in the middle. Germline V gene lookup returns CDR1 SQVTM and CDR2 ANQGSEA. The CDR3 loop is CSVDLTSTDTQYF. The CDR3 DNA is TGCAGCGTTGATTTGACTAGCACAGATACGCAGTATTTT.

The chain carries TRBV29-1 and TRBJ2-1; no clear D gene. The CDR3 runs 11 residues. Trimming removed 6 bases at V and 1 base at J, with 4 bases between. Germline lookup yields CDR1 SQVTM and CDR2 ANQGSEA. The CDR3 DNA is TGCAGCGTGAGATCCTACAATGAGCAGTTCTTC. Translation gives CSVRSYNEQFF.

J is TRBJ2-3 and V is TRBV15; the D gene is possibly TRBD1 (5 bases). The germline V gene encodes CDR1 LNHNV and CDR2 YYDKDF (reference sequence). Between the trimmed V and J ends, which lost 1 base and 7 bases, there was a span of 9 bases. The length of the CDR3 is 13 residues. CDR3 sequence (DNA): TGTGCCACCAGCAGAGGGGGCCGTAATACGCAGTATTTT. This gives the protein CATSRGGRNTQYF. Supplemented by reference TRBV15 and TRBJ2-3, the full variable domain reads DAMVIQNPRYQVTQFGKPVTLSCSQTLNHNVMYWYQQKSSQAPKLLFHYYDKDFNNEADTPDNFQSRRPNTSFCFLDIRSPGLGDTAMYLCATSRGGRNTQYFGPGTRLTVL.

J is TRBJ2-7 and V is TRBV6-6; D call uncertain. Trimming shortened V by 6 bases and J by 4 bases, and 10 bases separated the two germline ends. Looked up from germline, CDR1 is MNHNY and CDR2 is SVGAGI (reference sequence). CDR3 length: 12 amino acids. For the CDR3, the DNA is TGTGCCAGCAGCCTCACACCGTACGAGCAGTACTTC. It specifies CASSLTPYEQYF.

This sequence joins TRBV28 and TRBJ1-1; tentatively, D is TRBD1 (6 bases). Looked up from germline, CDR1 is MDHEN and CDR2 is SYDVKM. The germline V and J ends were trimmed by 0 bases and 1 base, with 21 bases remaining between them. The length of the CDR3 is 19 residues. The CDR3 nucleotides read TGTGCCAGCAGTTTATGTGGGGGGGGGCGGCGGAACGAGAACACTGAAGCTTTCTTT. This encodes CASSLCGGGRRNENTEAFF.

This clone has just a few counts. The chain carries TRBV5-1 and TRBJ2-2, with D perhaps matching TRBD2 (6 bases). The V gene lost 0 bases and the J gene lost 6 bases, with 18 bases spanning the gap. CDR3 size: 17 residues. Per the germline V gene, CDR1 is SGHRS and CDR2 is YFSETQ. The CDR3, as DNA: TGCGCCAGCAGCTTGGGTGACGGGAGAAATAGTCCCGGGGAGCTGTTTTTT. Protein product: CASSLGDGRNSPGELFF.

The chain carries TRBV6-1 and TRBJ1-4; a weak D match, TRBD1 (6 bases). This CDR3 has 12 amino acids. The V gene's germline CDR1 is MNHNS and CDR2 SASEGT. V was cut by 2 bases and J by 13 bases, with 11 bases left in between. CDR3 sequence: CASSEPQGRLFF. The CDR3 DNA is TGTGCCAGCAGTGAACCACAGGGTAGACTGTTTTTT.

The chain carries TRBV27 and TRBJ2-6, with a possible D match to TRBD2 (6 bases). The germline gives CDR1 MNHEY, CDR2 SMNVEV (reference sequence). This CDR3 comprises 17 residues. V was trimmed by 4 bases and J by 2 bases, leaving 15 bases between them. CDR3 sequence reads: CASSSVGGTAGANVLTF. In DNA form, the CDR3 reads TGTGCCAGCAGTTCCGTTGGAGGGACCGCTGGGGCCAACGTCCTGACTTTC.